What follows are 8 T cell receptor beta chains derived from one specimen sequenced in a study of T cell repertoires in cytomegalovirus infection. MiXCR was run by TCRdb on the reads, yielding one entry per CDR3 protein. The sample includes hundreds of thousands of distinct CDR3 sequences, about a sixth of them seen just once. The specimen sequenced was PBMCs. The source is a human donor in good health (CMV status not recorded). Some clones in this sample may be carry-over from other donors' samples.

The chain carries TRBV5-1 and TRBJ2-1, with TRBD1 matching over 7 bases. This CDR3 is 15 amino acids long. CDR1 is SGHRS, CDR2 YFSETQ, per germline. J gave up 4 bases and V 2 bases, and 6 bases lay outside the gene matches. As DNA, the CDR3 is TGCGCCAGCAGCTTTTCCGGGACAGAATACAATGAGCAGTTCTTC. This encodes CASSFSGTEYNEQFF.

This clonotype was observed many times. V gene TRBV6-1 combines with J gene TRBJ1-1; no definite D call. CDR1 is MNHNS, CDR2 SASEGT, per germline. This CDR3 contains 12 residues. Deletions cut 5 bases from V and 8 bases from J, with 12 bases between. The CDR3 is CASSLSDGEAFF. Written as DNA, the CDR3 is TGTGCCAGCAGTTTGTCTGACGGGGAAGCTTTCTTT.

This clonotype was detected many times. This chain uses TRBV12-3 or TRBV12-4 with TRBJ2-3; TRBD2 might be the D (5 bases). CDR3 length: 14 residues. Trimming stripped 5 bases from V and 2 bases from J, with 11 bases between. The CDR3 protein is CASSPGLVTDTQYF. The CDR3 DNA sequence: TGTGCCAGCAGTCCCGGACTTGTCACAGATACGCAGTATTTT.

This clonotype was picked up a small number of times. The rearrangement joins TRBV2 to TRBJ1-1; 7 bases match TRBD1. V lost 0 bases and J lost 5; bases outside the gene matches: 6. Germline CDR1 is SNHLY and CDR2 is FYNNEI. This CDR3 contains 15 residues. Here the CDR3 reads CASSEAGYRGTEAFF. In DNA, the CDR3 is TGTGCCAGCAGTGAAGCCGGTTACAGGGGAACTGAAGCTTTCTTT.

This clonotype was found a few times. The chain is built from TRBV28 and TRBJ2-1; D might be TRBD2 (5 bases). Germline V gene lookup returns CDR1 MDHEN and CDR2 SYDVKM. This CDR3 comprises 15 residues. The ends were cut back, 5 bases at V and 7 bases at J, with 18 bases in the middle. In DNA, the CDR3 is TGTGCCAGCAGTCCCTTCAGAGGGATTCGGAATGAGCAGTTCTTC. Translation: CASSPFRGIRNEQFF.

The genes are TRBV6-5 and TRBJ1-1; no clear D gene. In germline, CDR1 is MNHEY, CDR2 SVGAGI. This CDR3 spans 14 amino acids. V lost 3 bases, J lost 2 bases, and 10 bases lay in between. The CDR3: CASSYHSSNTEAFF. CDR3 sequence (DNA): TGTGCCAGCAGTTATCACAGTAGTAACACTGAAGCTTTCTTT.

This clonotype has ten or more counts. This chain joins TRBV4-3 and TRBJ1-2; tentatively, D is TRBD1 (6 bases). In germline, CDR1 is LGHNA, CDR2 YSLEER. Deletions cut 0 bases from V and 0 bases from J, with 14 bases between. CDR3 length equals 17 residues. DNA for the CDR3: TGCGCCAGCAGCCAAGATCCTACCGGGACAACTAACTATGGCTACACCTTC. Protein product: CASSQDPTGTTNYGYTF.

This chain links TRBV20-1 with TRBJ2-1, with 8 bases lining up with TRBD1. V shed 0 bases, J shed 5 bases, and the junction held 6 bases outside the gene matches. This CDR3 contains 15 residues. Per the germline V gene, CDR1 is DFQATT and CDR2 is SNEGSKA (reference sequence). The chain's CDR3 is CSARDVQGGHNEQFF. Here the CDR3 DNA reads TGCAGTGCTAGAGACGTACAGGGGGGCCACAATGAGCAGTTCTTC.